This note documents a single TCR beta chain sequence. Its antigen remains unidentified. The junction differs from germline at one of its ends, possibly a read error. This sample is part of a study of tumor-infiltrating lymphocytes in primary liver carcinoma. Study context: Stage T1-T3 N0M0 tumors spanned about 4.2 to 10 cm. Sequenced samples came back with roughly 3.5 to 7.13 million productive TCRbeta reads, and the counts looked alike across tissue types. Study-level findings and limits: Blood's top-250-clone fraction was significantly lower than that of tumors (p = 0.039).

This CDR3 spans 15 amino acids. Germline V gives CDR1 SGHDT, CDR2 YYEEEE. Priming with a constant-region primer yielded TCR beta cDNA from about 450 ng total RNA. Slightly modified ARM-PCR served as the procedure for the TCR beta libraries. These libraries came from three rounds of nested multiplex PCR. The first two PCR rounds used TRBV1-TRBV30 primers with a Cbeta primer, around 10 cycles each. MiXCR was run by TCRdb on the multiplex PCR reads, yielding one entry per CDR3 protein. The sample shows 100,000 to 120,000 distinct CDR3 sequences, approximately 78% of them seen only once. Without any cell sorting, roughly 20-30 mg of bulk tissue yielded co-extracted RNA and DNA. There were only treatment-naive patients, all with chronic HBV infection.

The source is a man aged 35 to 55 with primary liver carcinoma and hepatitis B virus infection. The rearrangement links TRBV5-6 to TRBJ1-5; possibly TRBD1 for D (5 bases). The sample consisted of liver tumor tissue from sampling region 3. The sample's subset: tumor region T3, left-lateral pole. Written as DNA, the CDR3 is TGTGGCAGCAGCTTCGGAGGGGACGGCAATCAGCCCCAGCATTTT. Amino acids: CGSSFGGDGNQPQHF.